The rows below give T cell receptor beta chains drawn from one sample of a study of T cells in Graves' hyperthyroidism and ophthalmopathy. TCRdb analysed the multiplex PCR reads with MiXCR anew, one entry per CDR3 protein. The sample contains some 600,000 distinct CDR3 sequences, approximately 15% of which appear only once. Sequencing was done on a sample of blood. These receptors were collected from a woman under 40 with Graves' hyperthyroidism that later progressed to Graves' ophthalmopathy. Both conserved end residues are part of each CDR3. A D gene is named only where the DNA matches it firmly. Size is stated for part of the rows, as once, few or many counts, or as a class when the clone is expanded.

TRBJ2-7 many . TRBV11-2 TGTGCCAGCAGCTTAGGACTGGGACACGAGCAGTACTTC CASSLGLGHEQYF
TRBJ1-2 . TRBD1 TRBV18 TGTGCCAGCTCATCGGGGACAGAGACCTATGGCTACACCTTC CASSSGTETYGYTF
TRBJ1-5 many . TRBV12-3/TRBV12-4 TGTGCCAGCAGATTAGGACAAAACAATCAGCCCCAGCATTTT CASRLGQNNQPQHF
TRBJ1-2 . TRBD1 TRBV18 TGTGCCAGCTCACCATCCCTCGTGAGGGGGCACATCGGGAATGATGGCTACACCTTC CASSPSLVRGHIGNDGYTF
TRBJ1-4 few TRBD1 TRBV29-1 TGCAGCGGCACGGGACAGGGGGGTGAAAAACTGTTTTTT CSGTGQGGEKLFF
TRBJ2-1 many . TRBV7-8 TGTGCCAGCAGGCGACTAGTGGAGAATGAGCAGTTCTTC CASRRLVENEQFF
TRBJ2-3 many . TRBV4-2 TGTGCCAGCAGCCAAGATGGGTGGCAGGGGAGGAATACGCAGTATTTT CASSQDGWQGRNTQYF
TRBJ1-4 . . TRBV7-9 TGTCCCAGCAGACGAAAGGGGGGCGCAGGCGTTGCAACTAATGAAAAACTGTTTTTT CPSRRKGGAGVATNEKLFF
TRBJ2-2 . . TRBV6-1 TGTGCCAGCAGCCAAATCAAGACCGGGGAGCTGTTTTTT CASSQIKTGELFF
TRBJ1-1 . TRBD1 TRBV27 TGTGCCAGCAGTTTATCTTTTGACAGGGAGCATGAAGCTTTCTTT CASSLSFDREHEAFF
TRBJ2-7 few TRBD2 TRBV27 TGTGCCAGCAGTTTAGGGTCTGGGCTAGCGGGGTTCTACGAGCAGTACTTC CASSLGSGLAGFYEQYF
TRBJ1-2 many . TRBV5-1 TGCGCCAGCAGCTTGGAAGGGAGAGGGAGCTACACCTTC CASSLEGRGSYTF
TRBJ1-6 few . TRBV15 TGTGCCCATAATTCACCCCTCCACTTT CAHNSPLHF
TRBJ2-7 many TRBD2 TRBV28 TGTGCCAGCAGTTCCCGGACTAGCAGCGGCTACGAGCAGTACTTC CASSSRTSSGYEQYF
TRBJ2-3 many TRBD2 TRBV3-1 TGTGCCAGCAGCCCCGTAGCGGGAGTTTCGGATACGCAGTATTTT CASSPVAGVSDTQYF
TRBJ2-2 . TRBD2 TRBV11-2 TGTGCCAGCAGCTTCCGATTAGCGGGATCCCGATCTCCCAACACCGGGGAGCTGTTTTTT CASSFRLAGSRSPNTGELFF
TRBJ1-6 . . TRBV7-9 TGTGCCAGCAGCTTAGACGGCCCCTCTATTTCACCCCTCCACTTT CASSLDGPSISPLHF
TRBJ2-5 many TRBD1 TRBV28 TGTGCCAGCAGTGCGCCGACAGGGGGTTATGAGACCCAGTACTTC CASSAPTGGYETQYF
TRBJ1-2 many . TRBV19 TGTGCCAGTAACCGGGACATCTTTAACTATGGCTACACCTTC CASNRDIFNYGYTF
TRBJ2-5 few TRBD1 TRBV7-9 TGTGCCAGCAGCACTTTACAGGGGCAAGAGACCCAGTACTTC CASSTLQGQETQYF
TRBJ2-3 many . TRBV24-1 TGTGCCACCAGTGACCCCGGGACCCCGGGCACAGATACGCAGTATTTT CATSDPGTPGTDTQYF
TRBJ1-1 many . TRBV5-4 TGTGCCAGCAGCTTGGCCGTTCCAAACACTGAAGCTTTCTTT CASSLAVPNTEAFF
TRBJ1-4 few . TRBV3-1 TGTGCCACCAGCCTCGGCAGGGGTGAAAAACTGTTTTTT CATSLGRGEKLFF
TRBJ1-6 few . TRBV20-1 TGCAGTGCTAGAGATCGGGCCAGGGGTAGCGATTCACCCCTCCACTTT CSARDRARGSDSPLHF